This T cell receptor beta chain is from a study of beta chain features in type 1 diabetes. Notes on the study in general: Significant though moderate, a shortening of TCRB CDR3s appeared in all four CD4+ subsets of Type 1 diabetes patients. TCRB rearrangement may or may not be influenced by HLA type; here this remained unresolved. Whatever favoring of shorter templates PCR might show would apply equally to patients and controls.

With V trimmed by 2 bases and J by 2 bases, 9 bases remained unmatched. Germline V gives CDR1 MDHEN, CDR2 SYDVKM. The CDR3 runs to 17 residues. Sequencing targeted expressed TCRB transcripts, as all isolated RNA had been reverse transcribed. Sequenced by immunoSEQ multiplex PCR; TCRdb stores in-frame clones only, minus some. The sample has some 360,000 clones, roughly 9.8% seen once. A remark on this clone: The antigen is unknown.

Sequenced input: central memory CD4+ T cells from blood. The chain recombines TRBV28 with TRBJ1-2; 9 nucleotides align to TRBD1. This sequence was found in a man younger than 45 with type 1 diabetes. The CDR3 nucleotides read TGTGCCAGCAGTTTAAATCCGGGACAGGGAGGGAACTATGGCTACACCTTC. As protein: CASSLNPGQGGNYGYTF.